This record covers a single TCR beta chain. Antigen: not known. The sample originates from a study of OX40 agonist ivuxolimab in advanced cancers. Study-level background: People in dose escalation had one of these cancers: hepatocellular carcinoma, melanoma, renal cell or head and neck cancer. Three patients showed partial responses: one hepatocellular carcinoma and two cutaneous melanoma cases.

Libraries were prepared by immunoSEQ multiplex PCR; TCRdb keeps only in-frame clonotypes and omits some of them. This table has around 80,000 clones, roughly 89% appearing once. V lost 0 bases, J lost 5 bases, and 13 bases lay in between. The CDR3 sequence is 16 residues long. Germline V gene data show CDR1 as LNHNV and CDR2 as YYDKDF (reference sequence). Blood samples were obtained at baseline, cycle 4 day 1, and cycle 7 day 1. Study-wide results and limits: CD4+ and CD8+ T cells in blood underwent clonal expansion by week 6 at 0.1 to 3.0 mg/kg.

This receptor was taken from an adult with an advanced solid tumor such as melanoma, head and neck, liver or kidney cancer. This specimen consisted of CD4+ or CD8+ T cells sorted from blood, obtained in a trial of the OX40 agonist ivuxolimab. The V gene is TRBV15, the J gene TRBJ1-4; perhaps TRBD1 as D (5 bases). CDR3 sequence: CATSRDRLGGNEKLFF. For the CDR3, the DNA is TGTGCCACCAGCAGAGATCGATTGGGGGGAAATGAAAAACTGTTTTTT. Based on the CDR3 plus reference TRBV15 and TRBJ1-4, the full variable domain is DAMVIQNPRYQVTQFGKPVTLSCSQTLNHNVMYWYQQKSSQAPKLLFHYYDKDFNNEADTPDNFQSRRPNTSFCFLDIRSPGLGDTAMYLCATSRDRLGGNEKLFFGSGTQLSVL.